This T cell receptor (beta chain) was retrieved from a study of control samples from healthy donors and cancer patients. Here immunoSEQ multiplex PCR was the method, and the copy in TCRdb shows in-frame clones only, minus some. The data contain 170,000 or so clones, around 91% of them singletons. The sequence came from a woman between 50 and 59 years old in good health. Sequenced input: blood.

The CDR3 DNA follows: TGTGCCAGCGGCCACCCGCGCACAGATACGCAGTATTTT. Translating it yields CASGHPRTDTQYF. This rearrangement joins TRBV6-2 or TRBV6-3 to TRBJ2-3, with no clear D. Germline CDR1 reads MNHEY; CDR2 reads SVGEGT. V lost 8 bases and J 1 base, leaving 10 bases between the germline ends. The CDR3 loop spans 13 amino acids.